These T cell receptor beta chains were read from a single sample in a study of T cell changes during pregnancy in multiple sclerosis. Repertoires were generated with immunoSEQ multiplex PCR, while TCRdb's copy carries only in-frame clones and drops some. This table has 88,000 or so clones, about 91% appearing once. The sample here was peripheral blood, taken before pregnancy. These receptors all come from a female donor with multiple sclerosis, enrolled in a pregnancy study. The CDR3 runs from the conserved cysteine through the conserved F or W.

>TRBJ1-5|TRBV30
CAWSVKGGRWVSQPQHF
>TRBJ2-7|TRBV2
CASLGPDRAVDEQYF
>TRBJ1-2|TRBV18
CASSPGTGGGYGYTF
>TRBJ2-2|TRBV5-4
CASSLPGLAGGFTGELFF
>TRBJ2-2|TRBV5-1
CASKVVAGGTNTGELFF
>TRBJ2-7|TRBV13
CASSPGTSSYEQYF
>TRBJ1-1|TRBV14
CASSQVSVMNTEAFF
>TRBJ2-7|TRBV5-1
CASTEVLGQPEQYF
>TRBJ2-1|TRBV28
CASSILAGSYNEQFF
>TRBJ1-1|TRBV10-3
CAIGANLNTEAFF
>TRBJ1-1|TRBV10-3
CAISTAGGRVNTEAFF
>TRBJ1-3|TRBV13
CASSLSSSGNTIYF
>TRBJ1-1|TRBV5-8
CASSPWTGGTEAFF
>TRBJ1-2|TRBV9
CASSAKPGTGDPFKGYTF
>TRBJ2-5|TRBV7-8
CASSLLSGGDLETQYF
>TRBJ2-2|TRBV19
CASSTRDRGNTGELFF
>TRBJ2-2|TRBV6-1
CASSVLTGLANTGELFF
>TRBJ2-7|TRBV4-1
CASSQDDAGTYEQYF
>TRBJ1-4|TRBV19
CASSIQGGKEKLFF
>TRBJ2-5|TRBV29-1
CSVEDRSGSQPKETQYF
>TRBJ2-2|TRBV30
CAFPGTTGELFF
>TRBJ2-3|TRBV7-9
CASSPFGGGYGDTQYF
>TRBJ2-7|TRBV9
CASSVANRVGEQYF
>TRBJ1-1|TRBV4-1
CASSLGGGTEAFF
>TRBJ2-4|TRBV6-5
CASSLTGRNIQYF
>TRBJ2-1|TRBV7-9
CASSLARLPGTRPNEQFF
>TRBJ1-2|TRBV6-5
CASSPGTGAYGYTF
>TRBJ2-7|TRBV7-9
CASSLVGTGDEQYF
>TRBJ1-6|TRBV5-4
CASSLEREGSPLHF